This TCR beta chain derives from a study of CD8 T cells in Susac syndrome. General study findings and limits: Across the total CD8+ repertoires, over 15 Susac-specific public clones were detected, and across the CD8+ TEMRA repertoires, roughly 5 such clones were detected.

To note about this clonotype: No antigen is known for it.

Per the germline V gene, CDR1 is DFQATT and CDR2 is SNEGSKA (reference sequence). V lost 3 bases to trimming and J lost 4 bases, with 10 bases between them. The CDR3 is made up of 12 amino acids. Random hexamers were used to reverse transcribe 0.5 to 1 ug of RNA. The CDR3 of TCR beta was amplified by immunoSEQ multiplex PCR across 54 Vbeta and 13 Jbeta. TCRdb re-called the immunoSEQ multiplex PCR reads with MiXCR, one entry per CDR3 protein. Found here are more than 100,000 distinct CDR3 sequences, around 94% of them singletons; the top ten hold about 0.27%. This clonotype originated in a human donor with Susac syndrome. The J gene is TRBJ2-7, the V gene TRBV20-1; D remains ambiguous. The material sequenced was CD8+ T cells from PBMCs. The CDR3 reads CSARGQSYEQYF. As DNA, the CDR3 is TGCAGTGCTAGGGGTCAGAGTTACGAGCAGTACTTC.